The rows below give T cell receptor beta chains drawn from one sample of a study of Ad26.COV2.S vaccination and SARS-CoV-2 variants. Repertoires were generated with immunoSEQ multiplex PCR, while TCRdb's copy carries only in-frame clones and drops some. Found here are a few hundred thousand clones, roughly 87% of them singletons; the top ten hold 3.4%. Sequences were derived from peripheral blood, sampled in a trial of Ad26.COV2.S vaccine versus placebo. Every receptor here comes from a person between 18 and 65 years old who received the Ad26.COV2.S COVID-19 vaccine or a placebo. Each CDR3 is given with its conserved first and last residue. D genes are given only for firm matches. The listing skips clone size in some rows; elsewhere it reads once, few, many or a size class.

J: TRBJ2-2; size: NA; D: TRBD1; V: TRBV7-3; DNA: TGTGCCAGCAGCGCCTTAGGACAGGGGGCTGGGGAGCTGTTTTTT; CDR3: CASSALGQGAGELFF
J: TRBJ1-4; size: NA; D: TRBD1; V: TRBV30; DNA: TGTGCCTGGAGTCACTGGGACAGGAGACTGGCTAATGAAAAACTGTTTTTT; CDR3: CAWSHWDRRLANEKLFF
J: TRBJ1-6; size: NA; D: NA; V: TRBV4-2; DNA: TGTGCCAGCAGCCAAAGGGAGGGGTCCAATAATTCACCCCTCCACTTT; CDR3: CASSQREGSNNSPLHF
J: TRBJ1-3; size: NA; D: NA; V: TRBV6-5; DNA: TGTGCCAGCTCCCCGGGAAACTCTGGAAACACCATATATTTT; CDR3: CASSPGNSGNTIYF
J: TRBJ2-3; size: NA; D: TRBD1; V: TRBV5-1; DNA: TGCGCCAGCAGCTTACAGGGGTCCACAGATACGCAGTATTTT; CDR3: CASSLQGSTDTQYF
J: TRBJ2-7; size: few; D: NA; V: TRBV11-3; DNA: TGTGCCAGCAGCGCTTACAGGGAGGACGAGCAGTACTTC; CDR3: CASSAYREDEQYF
J: TRBJ2-1; size: NA; D: NA; V: TRBV6-5; DNA: TGTGCCAGCAGCCCGACAGGGTTGGGGGGAAATGGGCAGTTCTTC; CDR3: CASSPTGLGGNGQFF
J: TRBJ1-1; size: NA; D: NA; V: TRBV29-1; DNA: TGCAGCGTTCGTTACGGCCTTGAAGCTTTCTTT; CDR3: CSVRYGLEAFF
J: TRBJ2-7; size: NA; D: NA; V: TRBV12-3/TRBV12-4; DNA: TGTGCCAGCAGTTTAACTAGTTACGAGCAGTACTTC; CDR3: CASSLTSYEQYF
J: TRBJ1-4; size: NA; D: TRBD1; V: TRBV5-1; DNA: TGCGCCAGCAGCGTAACAGGGGCAGGAACTAATGAAAAACTGTTTTTT; CDR3: CASSVTGAGTNEKLFF
J: TRBJ1-1; size: NA; D: TRBD1; V: TRBV5-6; DNA: TGTGCCAGCAGCCCGGGGACAGCTGAAGCTTTCTTT; CDR3: CASSPGTAEAFF
J: TRBJ2-3; size: NA; D: TRBD2; V: TRBV4-2; DNA: TGTGCCAGCAGCCCTAGCGGGGGGACACGCACAGATACGCAGTATTTT; CDR3: CASSPSGGTRTDTQYF
J: TRBJ2-6; size: NA; D: NA; V: TRBV19; DNA: TGTGCCAGCTCCCCAAGGGGGTTCTCTGGGGCCAACGTCCTGACTTTC; CDR3: CASSPRGFSGANVLTF
J: TRBJ2-2; size: NA; D: TRBD1; V: TRBV7-7; DNA: TGTGCTAGCAGGGAAGGACAGGCGACGAACACCGGGGAGCTGTTTTTT; CDR3: CASREGQATNTGELFF
J: TRBJ2-3; size: NA; D: NA; V: TRBV5-1; DNA: TGCGCCAGCAGCTTGGAAGGGGCCGATACGCAGTATTTT; CDR3: CASSLEGADTQYF
J: TRBJ2-3; size: NA; D: TRBD2; V: TRBV2; DNA: TGTGCCAGCAGTGAACTAGCGGGGGCTTCAGATACGCAGTATTTT; CDR3: CASSELAGASDTQYF
J: TRBJ1-6; size: NA; D: NA; V: TRBV15; DNA: TGTGCCACCAGCAGAGATTCGGGAGCCTTAAATAATTCACCCCTCCACTTT; CDR3: CATSRDSGALNNSPLHF
J: TRBJ1-2; size: NA; D: NA; V: TRBV27; DNA: TGTGCCAGCAGTTACCGGGTTTCTACCTACTATGGCTACACCTTC; CDR3: CASSYRVSTYYGYTF
J: TRBJ2-3; size: NA; D: NA; V: TRBV19; DNA: TGTGCCAGTAGCCCAAACAGGGATCCCACAGATACGCAGTATTTT; CDR3: CASSPNRDPTDTQYF
J: TRBJ1-2; size: NA; D: NA; V: TRBV2; DNA: TGTGCCAGCAGTGCGGGACAAAACTATGGCTACACCTTC; CDR3: CASSAGQNYGYTF
J: TRBJ1-1; size: few; D: TRBD1; V: TRBV4-2; DNA: TGTGCCAGCAGCCAAGGCACAGGGGGAAACACTGAAGCTTTCTTT; CDR3: CASSQGTGGNTEAFF
J: TRBJ2-7; size: NA; D: TRBD2; V: TRBV13; DNA: TGTGCCAGCAGCCCCCAATCTAGCGGGGGCTACGAGCAGTACTTC; CDR3: CASSPQSSGGYEQYF
J: TRBJ1-5; size: few; D: NA; V: TRBV11-2; DNA: TGTGCCAGCAGCTTAGGGTCAGGGGTCCAGCCCCAGCATTTT; CDR3: CASSLGSGVQPQHF
J: TRBJ1-1; size: NA; D: NA; V: TRBV19; DNA: TGTGCCAGTAGTATAGCAGCCTCGAACACTGAAGCTTTCTTT; CDR3: CASSIAASNTEAFF
J: TRBJ2-1; size: NA; D: NA; V: TRBV21-1; DNA: TGTGCCAGCAGCATAGAAGGACAGGACAATGAGCAGTTCTTC; CDR3: CASSIEGQDNEQFF
J: TRBJ2-3; size: NA; D: TRBD2; V: TRBV24-1; DNA: TGTGCCACCAGTGAGAAAGCGGGAAGCACAGATACGCAGTATTTT; CDR3: CATSEKAGSTDTQYF
J: TRBJ1-6; size: NA; D: NA; V: TRBV4-1; DNA: TGCGCCAGCAGCCAAGAAGTGGTCAGGGGAAATTCACCCCTCCACTTT; CDR3: CASSQEVVRGNSPLHF
J: TRBJ1-3; size: NA; D: NA; V: TRBV7-9; DNA: TGTGCCAGCAGTTCGGGCTGGGAGGGGTCTGGAAACACCATATATTTT; CDR3: CASSSGWEGSGNTIYF
J: TRBJ2-3; size: NA; D: NA; V: TRBV4-2; DNA: TGTGCCAGCAGCCGATTACAGGGCGGGGTGACAGATACGCAGTATTTT; CDR3: CASSRLQGGVTDTQYF
J: TRBJ1-2; size: NA; D: NA; V: TRBV11-2; DNA: TGTGCCAGCAGCTCCCCCGCACCAGCTAACTATGGCTACACCTTC; CDR3: CASSSPAPANYGYTF
J: TRBJ2-2; size: once; D: NA; V: TRBV9; DNA: TGTGCCAGCAGCGTTATTGGCACCGGGGAGCTGTTTTTT; CDR3: CASSVIGTGELFF
J: TRBJ1-2; size: NA; D: NA; V: TRBV7-9; DNA: TGTGCCAGCAGCCCAGGGACCCTAACGCGGGATGGCTACACCTTC; CDR3: CASSPGTLTRDGYTF
J: TRBJ1-1; size: NA; D: TRBD1; V: TRBV3-1/TRBV3-2; DNA: TGTGCCAGCAGCCAAGCCAGGGGGCGAGCTTTCTTT; CDR3: CASSQARGRAFF
J: TRBJ2-5; size: NA; D: NA; V: TRBV6-1; DNA: TGTGCCAGCAGTGAAGGAGCAGGTATCCAAGAGACCCAGTACTTC; CDR3: CASSEGAGIQETQYF
J: TRBJ1-1; size: few; D: NA; V: TRBV18; DNA: TGTGCCAGCCGGACGGGAGACAGGAGCGGAATTGGGGACACTGAAGCTTTCTTT; CDR3: CASRTGDRSGIGDTEAFF
J: TRBJ1-4; size: NA; D: NA; V: TRBV7-2; DNA: TGTGCCAGCAGCTCACAACGAGCCACTAATGAAAAACTGTTTTTT; CDR3: CASSSQRATNEKLFF
J: TRBJ2-1; size: NA; D: NA; V: TRBV4-1; DNA: TGCGCCAGCAGCCAAGATCTGGCGGGGGCCCCTTACGATGAGCAGTTCTTC; CDR3: CASSQDLAGAPYDEQFF
J: TRBJ2-7; size: NA; D: NA; V: TRBV18; DNA: TGTGCCAGCTCACCACGGGGCGGGCAATCCTACGAGCAGTACTTC; CDR3: CASSPRGGQSYEQYF
J: TRBJ2-3; size: NA; D: TRBD2; V: TRBV5-1; DNA: TGCGCCAGCAGCTTGCTAGCGGGGGGGGTAGATACGCAGTATTTT; CDR3: CASSLLAGGVDTQYF
J: TRBJ2-2; size: once; D: NA; V: TRBV6-2/TRBV6-3; DNA: TGTGCCAGCAGCTTCCGGGGGACCGGGGAGCTGTTTTTT; CDR3: CASSFRGTGELFF
J: TRBJ1-5; size: NA; D: NA; V: TRBV2; DNA: TGTGCCAGCAGTAGGGACGGGGATCGGCCCCAGCATTTT; CDR3: CASSRDGDRPQHF
J: TRBJ1-2; size: NA; D: NA; V: TRBV6-6; DNA: TGTGCCAGCACCCTGCCCGACAGGATGGGAGGCTACACCTTC; CDR3: CASTLPDRMGGYTF
J: TRBJ2-1; size: once; D: TRBD2; V: TRBV5-3; DNA: TGTGCCCACATCGGGGGGAGGAGCTCCTACAATGAGCAGTTCTTC; CDR3: CAHIGGRSSYNEQFF
J: TRBJ1-2; size: few; D: TRBD1; V: TRBV16; DNA: TGTGCCAGCAGCCACACGCTTTCCGGGACAGGGTTATTTGGCTACACCTTC; CDR3: CASSHTLSGTGLFGYTF
J: TRBJ2-1; size: once; D: NA; V: TRBV29-1; DNA: TGCAGCGTTGAGGAACGGTACAATGAGCAGTTCTTC; CDR3: CSVEERYNEQFF
J: TRBJ1-4; size: NA; D: TRBD1; V: TRBV5-1; DNA: TGCGCCAGCAGCTTGGCCGGCCGCGGGGGACAGGAAAAACTGTTTTTT; CDR3: CASSLAGRGGQEKLFF
J: TRBJ2-1; size: NA; D: TRBD2; V: TRBV4-2; DNA: TGTGCCAGCAGCCGCCGACTAGCGGGGGCCCAGACCAATGAGCAGTTCTTC; CDR3: CASSRRLAGAQTNEQFF
J: TRBJ1-5; size: NA; D: NA; V: TRBV4-2; DNA: TGTGCCAGCAGCCAAGCGTCAGGGGACCAGCCCCAGCATTTT; CDR3: CASSQASGDQPQHF
J: TRBJ1-2; size: NA; D: NA; V: TRBV20-1; DNA: TGCAGTGCCTTGGGGGACTATGGCTACACCTTC; CDR3: CSALGDYGYTF
J: TRBJ1-5; size: NA; D: NA; V: TRBV28; DNA: TGTGCCAGCAGTTTATTAGGCAGGGGCAATCAGCCCCAGCATTTT; CDR3: CASSLLGRGNQPQHF
J: TRBJ1-4; size: NA; D: NA; V: TRBV12-5; DNA: TGTGCTAGTGGCACTACGGGCACCGCTAATGAAAAACTGTTTTTT; CDR3: CASGTTGTANEKLFF
J: TRBJ1-4; size: NA; D: TRBD1; V: TRBV6-5; DNA: TGTGCCAGCAGGACGACAGGGAATGAAAAACTGTTTTTT; CDR3: CASRTTGNEKLFF
J: TRBJ1-2; size: NA; D: NA; V: TRBV19; DNA: TGTGCCAGTAGTATAGAGGAGGGGGACTATGGCTACACCTTC; CDR3: CASSIEEGDYGYTF
J: TRBJ1-2; size: NA; D: NA; V: TRBV7-9; DNA: TGTGCCAGCAGCCCCCGGGGGAGTAACTATGGCTACACCTTC; CDR3: CASSPRGSNYGYTF